The 7 T cell receptor beta chains reported below all come from one sample, sequenced in a study of control samples from healthy donors and cancer patients. Data came from immunoSEQ multiplex PCR; TCRdb stores just in-frame clones and leaves some out. The sample shows tens of thousands of clones, 91% of them seen only once. What was sequenced was blood. Receptors originate from a man younger than 45 in good health.

The V gene is TRBV7-8, the J gene TRBJ2-1; TRBD2 is a possible D gene (5 bases). The ends were cut back, 2 bases at V and 7 bases at J, with 9 bases in the middle. CDR1 and CDR2 from the germline V gene are SGHVS and FQNEAQ. This CDR3 is 13 amino acids long. The CDR3 region is CASSLRWRNEQFF. CDR3 nucleotides: TGTGCCAGCAGCTTACGGTGGAGGAATGAGCAGTTCTTC.

A single count supports this clone. The V gene is TRBV5-1, the J gene TRBJ2-1; a weak D match, TRBD1 (6 bases). Germline values: CDR1 SGHRS, CDR2 YFSETQ. The CDR3 has 14 residues. V lost 6 bases to trimming and J lost 4 bases, with 14 bases between them. In DNA, the CDR3 is TGCGCCAGCACCCCGTACAGGGATTACAATGAGCAGTTCTTC. Translating it yields CASTPYRDYNEQFF.

This rearrangement joins TRBV19 to TRBJ2-7; D is ambiguous. The CDR3 spans 17 residues. The V gene lost 1 base and the J gene lost 3 bases, with 19 bases spanning the gap. Germline V gene lookup returns CDR1 LNHDA and CDR2 SQIVND (reference sequence). This CDR3 reads CASSIVLDGGALYEQYF. Here the CDR3 DNA reads TGTGCCAGTAGTATAGTTCTGGACGGCGGAGCGCTCTACGAGCAGTACTTC.

This clone was picked up one time. The chain is built from TRBV5-6 and TRBJ2-7; D may be TRBD1 (5 bases). V lost 5 bases and J lost 0, with 15 bases in between. Germline V gives CDR1 SGHDT, CDR2 YYEEEE. The CDR3 length is 15 residues. CDR3 sequence reads: CASRFGHRLSYEQYF. The DNA for the CDR3 is TGTGCCAGCAGATTCGGGCACAGGCTCTCCTACGAGCAGTACTTC.

This clone was seen only once. The chain links TRBV28 to TRBJ1-3, with D unclear. The CDR3 extends over 11 amino acids. The V end lost 6 bases, the J end lost 7 bases, and 7 bases lay between the germline ends. Germline lookup yields CDR1 MDHEN and CDR2 SYDVKM. The CDR3 sequence is CASRMANTIYF. The CDR3 region has the DNA TGTGCCAGCAGAATGGCGAACACCATATATTTT.

CDR3 DNA sequence: TGTGCCAGCAGACAACGACAGGGTAAGAACACTGAAGCTTTCTTT. Protein: CASRQRQGKNTEAFF. The chain is built from TRBV6-5 and TRBJ1-1, with 7 bases identical to TRBD1. After removal of 6 bases from V and 1 base from J, the junction contained 8 bases not matched to a gene. This CDR3 comprises 15 residues. Germline CDR1 and CDR2: MNHEY and SVGAGI.

This chain connects TRBV25-1 to TRBJ1-2; a weak D match, TRBD1 (6 bases). Germline V gene lookup returns CDR1 MGHDK and CDR2 SYGVNS. Trimming left V 3 bases short and J 2 bases short, with 16 bases between. The CDR3 has 16 amino acids. As DNA, the CDR3 is TGTGCCAGCAGTGATCCCGGGACACCTCGCAACTATGGCTACACCTTC. Its translation is CASSDPGTPRNYGYTF.